Listed below are T cell receptor beta chains from one sample, sequenced in a study. TCRdb analysed the 5' RACE reads with MiXCR anew, one entry per CDR3 protein. Among some 62,000 distinct CDR3 sequences listed, 25% to 30% were seen once. Sample: tumor-infiltrating naive CD4+ T cells sorted from the breast tumor. The receptors come from a female donor with breast cancer. The CDR3 runs from the conserved cysteine through the conserved F or W. The D gene is left open where the match is weak. Part of the rows lack a size; the others show once, few, many or a class for expanded clones.

d_gene	abundance	v_gene	j_gene	len	CDR3nt	CDR3aa
TRBD2	NA	TRBV10-3	TRBJ2-1	14	TGTGCCATCAGTGCGGCCGGGACTAACAATGAGCAGTTCTTC	CAISAAGTNNEQFF
TRBD2	many	TRBV7-2	TRBJ2-1	14	TGTGCCAGCAGCTTCACTAGCGGGAGTCATGAGCAGTTCTTC	CASSFTSGSHEQFF
NA	once	TRBV5-4	TRBJ2-4	13	TGTGCCAGCAGCGCGGGGGCAGGAGACATTCAGTACTTC	CASSAGAGDIQYF
NA	few	TRBV5-1	TRBJ1-5	15	TGCGCCAGCAGCTTGGAAGGACAGAACAATCAGCCCCAGCATTTT	CASSLEGQNNQPQHF
NA	NA	TRBV30	TRBJ2-5	13	TGTGCCTGGAGTGTAAGTTTTCGGGAGACCCAGTACTTC	CAWSVSFRETQYF
NA	NA	TRBV12-3/TRBV12-4	TRBJ1-4	13	TGTGCCAGCAGTCCAGAACTAGGTGAAAAACTGCTTTTT	CASSPELGEKLLF
NA	few	TRBV27	TRBJ2-7	15	TGTGCCAGCAGCCGGACCAGCCTCTCAGACTACGAGCAGTACTTC	CASSRTSLSDYEQYF
TRBD1	NA	TRBV6-2/TRBV6-3	TRBJ2-7	15	TGTGCCAGCAGGTTACATGGGACAGGGACCTACGAGCAGTACTTC	CASRLHGTGTYEQYF
NA	NA	TRBV7-3	TRBJ1-1	15	TGTGCCAGCAGCTTAGACCCTTATGAGAACACTGAAGCTTTCTTT	CASSLDPYENTEAFF
NA	few	TRBV7-9	TRBJ2-3	12	TGTGCCACGGAGGGGATCACAGATACGCAGTATTTT	CATEGITDTQYF
TRBD2	NA	TRBV7-2	TRBJ2-3	16	TGTGCCAGCAGCTTCTCCTCTAGCGGGGGTCTAGATACGCAGTATTTT	CASSFSSSGGLDTQYF
TRBD2	few	TRBV12-3/TRBV12-4	TRBJ2-5	16	TGTGCCAGCATACCTGGGGCTAGCGGGAGCGGAGAGACCCAGTACTTC	CASIPGASGSGETQYF
NA	NA	TRBV11-2	TRBJ2-5	16	TGTGCCAGCAGCTTAGACGCTCTTGGTCCGGGGGAGACCCAGTACTTC	CASSLDALGPGETQYF
NA	few	TRBV2	TRBJ2-5	12	TGTGCCAGCAGTGAGGTGGAGGAGACCCAGTACTTC	CASSEVEETQYF
NA	medium-sized	TRBV7-9	TRBJ2-7	16	TGTGCCAGCAGCTTAGCGCTATCCGGATCTTACTACGAGCAGTACTTC	CASSLALSGSYYEQYF
TRBD1	NA	TRBV7-3	TRBJ1-2	15	TGTGCCAGCAGCCAGTGGACAGGGATGAGCTATGGCTACACCTTC	CASSQWTGMSYGYTF
TRBD1	NA	TRBV6-1	TRBJ2-1	14	TGTGCCAGCAGTGAAAGTGGACAGGGAGATGAGCAGTTCTTC	CASSESGQGDEQFF
TRBD1	few	TRBV9	TRBJ2-1	14	TGTGCCAGCAGCACCGGGACAGGGAGCGGTGAGCAGTTCTTC	CASSTGTGSGEQFF
NA	many	TRBV5-1	TRBJ2-1	14	TGCGCCAGCAGCTTCTCAGGGCTCTACAATGAGCAGTTCTTC	CASSFSGLYNEQFF
NA	many	TRBV5-1	TRBJ2-5	13	TGCGCCAGCAGCTTGGCAGGTGGGGAGACCCAGTACTTC	CASSLAGGETQYF
TRBD1	NA	TRBV3-1	TRBJ2-1	14	TGTGCCAGCAGCCAAGGGGGACAGGGATTTGAGCAGTTCTTC	CASSQGGQGFEQFF
NA	few	TRBV7-8	TRBJ2-4	15	TGTGCCAGCAGCCTGACGGGCGGGCCCAAAAACATTCAGTACTTC	CASSLTGGPKNIQYF
TRBD2	many	TRBV12-3/TRBV12-4	TRBJ2-7	19	TGTGCCAGCAGTTTCGATCGGGGGACTAGCGGGAGAGAGAGGAACGAGCAGTACTTC	CASSFDRGTSGRERNEQYF
NA	NA	TRBV20-1	TRBJ1-1	13	TGCAGTGCCCGACAGGCCCCAGGGACTGAAGCTCTCTTT	CSARQAPGTEALF
TRBD1	NA	TRBV5-4	TRBJ2-7	15	TGTGCCAGCAGCTTGTTTGGGACAGGGGGATGGGAGCAGTACTTC	CASSLFGTGGWEQYF
TRBD1	NA	TRBV7-2	TRBJ1-3	16	TGTGCCAGCAGCTTAACGACAGGGTTCTCTGGAAACACCATATATTTT	CASSLTTGFSGNTIYF
NA	few	TRBV20-1	TRBJ2-7	12	TGCAGTGCCTGGACAGAATCCTACGAGCAGTACTTC	CSAWTESYEQYF
NA	NA	TRBV6-1	TRBJ1-5	13	TGTGCCAGCAGTGACGACGAAAATCAGCCCCAGCATTTT	CASSDDENQPQHF
NA	NA	TRBV20-1	TRBJ2-4	15	TGCAGTGCTAGACCTCCTACGCGGACCAAAAACATTCAGTACTTC	CSARPPTRTKNIQYF
NA	NA	TRBV12-3/TRBV12-4	TRBJ2-3	14	TGTGCCAGCAGTTTTTCTGGAAAGGAAGATACGCAGTATTTT	CASSFSGKEDTQYF
TRBD2	NA	TRBV5-1	TRBJ2-2	15	TGCACCAGCAGCTGGACTAGCGTCGTCACCGGGGAGCTGTTTTTT	CTSSWTSVVTGELFF
NA	NA	TRBV9	TRBJ1-2	14	TGTGCCAGCAGACCGCAGGGGCATAACTATGGCTACACCTTC	CASRPQGHNYGYTF